Listed below are T cell receptor beta chains from one sample, sequenced in a study of T cell responses to AZD1222 COVID-19 vaccine. Data came from immunoSEQ multiplex PCR; TCRdb stores just in-frame clones and leaves some out. Of approximately 100,000 clones in the sample, 85% are singletons; the top ten hold 4.5%. The source was peripheral blood, collected 28 days after the second AZD1222 dose. The receptors were sampled from an adult who received the AZD1222 COVID-19 vaccine. Both conserved end residues are part of each CDR3. A D gene is named only where the DNA matches it firmly. A clone size is listed for some rows: how often the clone was seen (once, few, many), or a class if it is expanded.

TRBV7-3,-,TRBJ2-2,-,TGTGCCAGCAGCCTGGGCCTTTCCGCAGGGGAGCTGTTTTTT,CASSLGLSAGELFF
TRBV28,-,TRBJ2-7,-,TGTGCCAGCAGTTTATGGCAGTCTGCCCTCCCCCCGGAGCAGTACTTC,CASSLWQSALPPEQYF
TRBV6-2/TRBV6-3,-,TRBJ2-2,TRBD1,TGTGCCAGCAGTTACCCCCGACAGGGACCGGGGAACACCGGGGAGCTGTTTTTT,CASSYPRQGPGNTGELFF
TRBV5-1,once,TRBJ2-3,-,TGCGCCAGCAGACTCACAGATACGCAGTATTTT,CASRLTDTQYF
TRBV27,-,TRBJ2-1,-,TGTGCCAGCAGTTTATCGGGAAGGTACAATGAGCAGTTCTTC,CASSLSGRYNEQFF
TRBV4-2,few,TRBJ2-1,-,TGTGCCAGCAGCCAAGATATCCGCCGGGCCGATAGGGGCAATGAGCAGTTCTTC,CASSQDIRRADRGNEQFF
TRBV12-3/TRBV12-4,-,TRBJ1-2,-,TGTGCCAGCAGTTTAGTTGGGGAAGTTGGCTACACCTTC,CASSLVGEVGYTF
TRBV29-1,-,TRBJ2-2,TRBD1,TGCAGCTTGCGACAGGGGGAGACCGGGGAGCTGTTTTTT,CSLRQGETGELFF
TRBV28,-,TRBJ2-7,-,TGTGCCAGCACCGTAACAGGGAAGGTATACGAGCAGTACTTC,CASTVTGKVYEQYF
TRBV3-1/TRBV3-2,-,TRBJ1-4,TRBD1,TGTGCCAGCAGCCAAGAGGGGACAGGCCCCAGGAGTGAAAAACTGTTTTTT,CASSQEGTGPRSEKLFF
TRBV19,-,TRBJ2-5,TRBD2,TGTGCCAGTAGTATAGCGTGGCTAGCGGGAGAGACCCAGTACTTC,CASSIAWLAGETQYF
TRBV19,-,TRBJ2-2,-,TGTGCCAGTAGCCCATTTTTGGCAGGGAGCACCGGGGAGCTGTTTTTT,CASSPFLAGSTGELFF
TRBV7-9,-,TRBJ1-3,-,TGTGCCAGCAGCTTAGCTCGGACGGACTCTGGAAACACCATATATTTT,CASSLARTDSGNTIYF
TRBV12-3/TRBV12-4,-,TRBJ1-1,TRBD1,TGTGCCAGCAGTGCGGGACAGGGAAGGGTAGCTTTCTTT,CASSAGQGRVAFF
TRBV25-1,-,TRBJ2-3,-,TGTGCCAGCACCCCGTCGGTGGCAGGAGCTGATACGCAGTATTTT,CASTPSVAGADTQYF
TRBV7-9,-,TRBJ2-2,-,TGTGCCAGCAGCTTAGGGGATTTCGGAACCGGGGAGCTGTTTTTT,CASSLGDFGTGELFF
TRBV3-1/TRBV3-2,large,TRBJ1-2,TRBD1,TGTGCCAGCAGCCACCTAGACAGGGCGGGGAACTATGGCTACACCTTC,CASSHLDRAGNYGYTF
TRBV10-3,-,TRBJ1-3,-,TGTGCCATCAGTGACGGAACTGGAAACACCATATATTTT,CAISDGTGNTIYF
TRBV10-1,-,TRBJ2-1,-,TGCGCCAGCAGTGAGTCGATGGGGTTGCAGTTCTTC,CASSESMGLQFF
TRBV9,-,TRBJ2-2,-,TGTGCCAGCAGCGAACGGGGCATTACCGGGGAGCTGTTTTTT,CASSERGITGELFF
TRBV4-1,few,TRBJ2-5,TRBD2,TGCGCCAGCAGCCTGCTAGCGGGAGGAGAGACCCAGTACTTC,CASSLLAGGETQYF
TRBV9,-,TRBJ1-4,-,TGTGCCAGCAGCCTAGGATCGCTTGCAACTAATGAAAAACTGTTTTTT,CASSLGSLATNEKLFF
TRBV6-2/TRBV6-3,-,TRBJ2-1,TRBD2,TGTGCCAGCAGCCAAATAGCGGGTTTGGGTGAGCAGTTCTTC,CASSQIAGLGEQFF
TRBV7-2,-,TRBJ1-5,TRBD1,TGTGCCAGCAGCTCGCCCGGACAGGGGTCACAGCATTTT,CASSSPGQGSQHF
TRBV19,-,TRBJ1-2,TRBD1,TGTGCCAGTAGTATTATGGACAGGGTGGGGGCTGGCTACACCTTC,CASSIMDRVGAGYTF
TRBV6-5,-,TRBJ2-3,TRBD2,TGTGCCAGCAGTTACCTAGCGGGGGCGTCGGATACGCAGTATTTT,CASSYLAGASDTQYF
TRBV27,few,TRBJ2-7,-,TGTGCCAGCAGCCTTAGGGGGGCCTACGAGCAGTACTTC,CASSLRGAYEQYF
TRBV6-1,-,TRBJ2-7,TRBD2,TGTGCCAGCAGTGAAGCGTTGCGGGGGGCACCCTACGAGCAGTACTTC,CASSEALRGAPYEQYF
TRBV6-5,-,TRBJ2-6,-,TGTGCCACCCGCCGGTCTGGGGCCAACGTCCTGACTTTC,CATRRSGANVLTF
TRBV5-5,few,TRBJ1-2,TRBD1,TGTGCCAGCAGCTTTGGGATCTTCCGGGACAGCTATGGCTACACCTTC,CASSFGIFRDSYGYTF
TRBV5-1,-,TRBJ2-7,TRBD2,TGCGCCAGCAGCTTGACCGGGGGGATCCCCTACGAGCAGTACTTC,CASSLTGGIPYEQYF
TRBV29-1,-,TRBJ2-1,TRBD2,TGCAGCGCGGGACGAGGACTAGCGGTCTACAATGAGCAGTTCTTC,CSAGRGLAVYNEQFF
TRBV21-1,-,TRBJ2-1,-,TGTGCCAGCAGCGGGCGGTTGTCTAGCGGGAGAAGGGGCAATGAGCAGTTCTTC,CASSGRLSSGRRGNEQFF
TRBV11-2,-,TRBJ1-6,-,TGTGCCAGCAGCACCCCAACCGGGGAGAGGGGCTCACCCCTCCACTTT,CASSTPTGERGSPLHF
TRBV7-2,once,TRBJ2-5,-,TGTGCCAGCAGCCCCGGGACTCTCAGCTTCCAAGAGACCCAGTACTTC,CASSPGTLSFQETQYF
TRBV9,-,TRBJ2-6,-,TGTGCCAGCAGCGCAGGCCTTGGGGCCAACGTCCTGACTTTC,CASSAGLGANVLTF
TRBV4-3,once,TRBJ1-2,-,TGCGCCAGCAGCCAAGCACAGGGTACTGGCTACACCTTC,CASSQAQGTGYTF
TRBV10-3,-,TRBJ1-1,-,TGTGCCATCAGTGAGTCAGTACTTGGGGCTTTCTTT,CAISESVLGAFF
TRBV11-3,-,TRBJ2-3,-,TGTGCCAGCAGCTACCGGGACACAGATACGCAGTATTTT,CASSYRDTDTQYF
TRBV20-1,-,TRBJ2-1,-,TGCAGTGCTAGGGCCGACAGTTGGGGATTCTTC,CSARADSWGFF
TRBV6-5,-,TRBJ2-5,-,TGTGCCAGCAGTTACTGGGGAACTCAAGAGACCCAGTACTTC,CASSYWGTQETQYF
TRBV13,once,TRBJ2-2,-,TGTGCCAGCAGCTTAGTGCCCGGGGAGCTGTTTTTT,CASSLVPGELFF
TRBV6-5,-,TRBJ1-5,-,TGTGCCAGCACGGAAACCGGGAATTTGGGGGCCCAGCATTTT,CASTETGNLGAQHF
TRBV2,-,TRBJ1-4,-,TGTGCCAGCAGTGAATGGGAGGGTGAAAAACTGTTTTTT,CASSEWEGEKLFF
TRBV5-1,-,TRBJ2-7,-,TGCGCCAGCAGCTCCCGGGACTTTGCCTACGAGCAGTACTTC,CASSSRDFAYEQYF
TRBV24-1,-,TRBJ2-7,-,TGTGCCACCAGTGATTCCGGGAGTTCCTACGAGCAGTACTTC,CATSDSGSSYEQYF
TRBV27,-,TRBJ1-1,-,TGTGCCAGCAGTTTAGGGGGAGGGACTGAAGCTTTCTTT,CASSLGGGTEAFF
TRBV10-3,-,TRBJ1-1,-,TGTGCCATCAGTGACGGGAACACTGAAGCTTTCTTT,CAISDGNTEAFF